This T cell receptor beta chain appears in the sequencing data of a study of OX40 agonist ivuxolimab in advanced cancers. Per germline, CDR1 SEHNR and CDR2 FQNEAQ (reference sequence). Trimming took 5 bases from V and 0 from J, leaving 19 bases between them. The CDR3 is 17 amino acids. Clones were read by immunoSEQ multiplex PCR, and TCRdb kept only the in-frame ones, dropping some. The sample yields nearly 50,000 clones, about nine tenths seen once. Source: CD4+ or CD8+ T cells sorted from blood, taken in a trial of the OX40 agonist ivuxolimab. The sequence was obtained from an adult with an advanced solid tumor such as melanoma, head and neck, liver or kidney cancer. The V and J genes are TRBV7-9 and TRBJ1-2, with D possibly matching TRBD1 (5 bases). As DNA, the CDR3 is TGTGCCAGCAGCCCTTCGTACATGGGGACGACTAACTATGGCTACACCTTC. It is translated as CASSPSYMGTTNYGYTF.